This T cell receptor beta chain was captured by sequencing in a study of T cell changes during pregnancy in multiple sclerosis. Trimming removed 10 bases from V and 2 bases from J; junction bases left unmatched: 11. CDR1 is SNHLY, CDR2 FYNNEI, per germline. The CDR3 spans 15 residues. Generated by immunoSEQ multiplex PCR, the TCRdb table keeps only in-frame clones and is missing some. The repertoire consists of under 70,000 clones, with 92% occurring once and the leading ten covering 0.29%. This TCR was sampled from a female donor with multiple sclerosis, enrolled in a pregnancy study. This sequence joins TRBV2 and TRBJ1-2; 9 positions match TRBD1. Sequenced material: CD4+ T cells from peripheral blood mononuclear cells, taken after pregnancy. The DNA of the CDR3 is TGTGCCACTACACCCGGGGACAGGGACAACTATGGCTACACCTTC. Encoded protein: CATTPGDRDNYGYTF.